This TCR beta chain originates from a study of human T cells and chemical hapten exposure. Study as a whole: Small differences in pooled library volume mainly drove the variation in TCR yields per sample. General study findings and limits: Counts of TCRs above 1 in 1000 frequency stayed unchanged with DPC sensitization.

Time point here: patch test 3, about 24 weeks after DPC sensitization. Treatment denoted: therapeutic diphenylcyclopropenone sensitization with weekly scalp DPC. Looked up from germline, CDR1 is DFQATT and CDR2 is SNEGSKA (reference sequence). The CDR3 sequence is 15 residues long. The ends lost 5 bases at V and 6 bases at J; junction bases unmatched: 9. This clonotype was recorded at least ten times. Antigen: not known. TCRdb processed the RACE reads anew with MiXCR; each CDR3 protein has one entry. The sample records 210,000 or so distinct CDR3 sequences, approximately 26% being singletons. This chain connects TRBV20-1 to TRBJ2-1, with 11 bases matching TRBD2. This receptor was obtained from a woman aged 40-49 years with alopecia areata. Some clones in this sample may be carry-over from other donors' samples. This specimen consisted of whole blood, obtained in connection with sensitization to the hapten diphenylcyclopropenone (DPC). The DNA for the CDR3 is TGCAGTGCTCGCCTACTAGCGGGGGAAACCAATGAGCAGTTCTTC. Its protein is CSARLLAGETNEQFF.